These 12 T cell receptor beta chains were all obtained from the same sample, sequenced in a study of blood T cell repertoires in COVID-19. TCRdb keeps only in-frame clones here, not all; method: immunoSEQ multiplex PCR. The profile covers roughly 50,000 clones, with approximately 90% appearing a single time and roughly 7.6% taken by the ten largest. Input material: peripheral blood. Every receptor here comes from a woman between 40 and 55 years old with active COVID-19.

This clone is a singleton in its sample. The chain employs TRBV2 and TRBJ2-1; 9 bases line up with TRBD1. The germline V gene has CDR1 SNHLY and CDR2 FYNNEI. The CDR3 runs to 13 residues. V lost 7 bases, J lost 4 bases, and 2 bases stayed unmatched. The CDR3 spells CASKGTGYNEQFF. The CDR3 region has the DNA TGTGCCAGCAAGGGGACAGGGTACAATGAGCAGTTCTTC.

The chain recombines TRBV14 with TRBJ1-4; tentative D call: TRBD1 (5 bases). Trimming took 0 bases from V and 7 from J, leaving 15 bases between them. Per the germline V gene, CDR1 is SGHDN and CDR2 is FVKESK. This CDR3 region has 16 residues. The CDR3 DNA reads as TGTGCCAGCAGCCAAGATCCCCCAGGGCTTTCTGAAAAACTGTTTTTT. It yields the protein CASSQDPPGLSEKLFF.

The chain is built from TRBV2 and TRBJ1-5, with 7 positions matching TRBD1. Germline CDR1 and CDR2: SNHLY and FYNNEI. The J segment lost 1 base and the V segment lost 4 bases, leaving 7 bases of the junction unmatched. There are 16 residues in the CDR3. CDR3 residues: CASSVDRERSNQPQHF. CDR3 nucleotides: TGTGCCAGCAGTGTAGACAGGGAGAGAAGCAATCAGCCCCAGCATTTT.

The rearrangement uses TRBV10-1 and TRBJ1-2; 8 nucleotides line up with TRBD1. The CDR3 spans 14 residues. Germline-derived CDR1 and CDR2 are WNHNN and SYGVQD (reference sequence). The ends lost 5 bases at V and 7 bases at J; junction bases unmatched: 9. The chain's CDR3 is CASSSSRTGSGYTF. CDR3 coding DNA: TGCGCCAGCAGTAGTTCCCGGACAGGGTCTGGCTACACCTTC.

This clone was recorded once. The chain couples TRBV21-1 to TRBJ2-5; TRBD2, the D gene given by the table, was not confirmed from the DNA. TRBV21-1 is classified as a pseudogene. CDR3 length: 15 amino acids. The CDR3 coding sequence is TGTGCCAGCAGCAAAGAGAGGGATATGGAAGAGACCCAGTACTTC. Translating gives CASSKERDMEETQYF.

The chain has TRBV19 and TRBJ1-1; D gene uncertain. Germline V gene data show CDR1 as LNHDA and CDR2 as SQIVND (reference sequence). This CDR3 comprises 16 residues. Trimming stripped 3 bases from V and 7 bases from J, with 21 bases between. The CDR3 nucleotides are TGTGCCAGTAGTATTGGTTCAGGTCGAGTAATAGGTGAAGCTTTCTTT. Its translation is CASSIGSGRVIGEAFF.

V and J are TRBV7-9 and TRBJ2-1; 7 positions agree with TRBD2. Germline V lookup: CDR1 SEHNR, CDR2 FQNEAQ (reference sequence). J gave up 3 bases and V 1 base, and 3 bases lay outside the gene matches. This CDR3 spans 15 amino acids. CDR3 DNA: TGTGCCAGCAGCTTAGTGCCTAGCGGCTACAATGAGCAGTTCTTC. As protein: CASSLVPSGYNEQFF.

The rearrangement uses TRBV5-3 and TRBJ1-4; TRBD1 agrees at 7 bases. TRBV5-3 is an ORF, and what it does is uncertain. V lost 3 bases, J lost 8 bases, and 10 bases stayed unmatched. This CDR3 has 15 amino acids. Written as DNA, the CDR3 is TGTGCCAGAAGCTGTAGGGGGCCCGGTCGGGAAAAACTGTTTTTT. It yields the protein CARSCRGPGREKLFF.

The chain carries TRBV5-1 and TRBJ2-2, with a tentative D call TRBD2 (6 bases). The CDR3 loop spans 14 amino acids. Germline V gene sequence: CDR1 SGHRS, CDR2 YFSETQ. V lost 7 bases to trimming and J lost 1 base, with 11 bases between them. This chain's CDR3 is CASHGGMNTGELFF. The CDR3 DNA sequence: TGCGCCAGCCACGGAGGGATGAACACCGGGGAGCTGTTTTTT.

This chain links TRBV18 with TRBJ1-3; weak D call: TRBD1 (6 bases). Germline-derived CDR1 and CDR2 are KGHSH and LQKENI. This CDR3 contains 17 residues. Deletions cut 2 bases from V and 1 base from J, with 15 bases between. The CDR3 protein is CASSPARKGVSGNTIYF. Here the CDR3 DNA reads TGTGCCAGCTCACCAGCCCGAAAGGGGGTTTCTGGAAACACCATATATTTT.

The chain has TRBV12-5 and TRBJ1-5; TRBD1 matches 7 bases. The CDR3 covers 20 residues. V shed 4 bases and J 0 bases; nucleotides not matched to a gene: 18. Germline V gives CDR1 LGHNT, CDR2 FRNRAP. The CDR3 DNA is TGTGCTAGTGGTTCGGCAATATCAAACTTGACAGGGTATAGCAATCAGCCCCAGCATTTT. Amino acids: CASGSAISNLTGYSNQPQHF.

The chain has TRBV5-1 and TRBJ2-5, with 7 bases that match TRBD1. CDR3 length equals 14 residues. V lost 4 bases, J lost 5 bases, and 8 bases stayed unmatched. Germline V gene lookup returns CDR1 SGHRS and CDR2 YFSETQ. CDR3 sequence reads: CASSRDRAEETQYF. The CDR3 DNA is TGCGCCAGCAGCAGGGACAGAGCCGAGGAGACCCAGTACTTC.